These 21 T cell receptor beta chains were all obtained from the same sample, sequenced in a study of cytomegalovirus exposure and HLA in healthy donors. A multiplex PCR was run with 60 Vbeta primers and 13 Jbeta primers. Assay: immunoSEQ multiplex PCR; the TCRdb copy retains only in-frame clones and omits some. Here the sample spans roughly 150,000 clones, 80% being singletons. Input material: PBMCs. The receptors stem from a man aged 18 to 35 in good health and CMV-seropositive.

This chain connects TRBV4-1 to TRBJ1-1; maybe TRBD1 (5 bases). Trimming stripped 7 bases from V and 1 base from J, with 13 bases between. The CDR3 spans 14 residues. Germline lookup yields CDR1 MGHRA and CDR2 YSYEKL. The CDR3 nucleotides read TGCGCCAGCACACTAACCGGGGGGAACACTGAAGCTTTCTTT. Amino acids: CASTLTGGNTEAFF.

The chain uses TRBV19 and TRBJ1-3; weak D call: TRBD1 (6 bases). The CDR3 runs 14 residues. Per germline, CDR1 LNHDA and CDR2 SQIVND (reference sequence). The V gene lost 11 bases and the J gene lost 0 bases, with 14 bases spanning the gap. This chain's CDR3 is CAARTVFSGNTIYF. CDR3 nucleotide sequence: TGTGCCGCCAGGACAGTCTTCTCTGGAAACACCATATATTTT.

V gene TRBV7-9 combines with J gene TRBJ2-2; 7 bases align to TRBD1. V lost 5 bases, J lost 0 bases, and 12 bases stayed unmatched. Germline loops: CDR1 SEHNR, CDR2 FQNEAQ (reference sequence). The CDR3 contains 18 residues. This CDR3 reads CASSPNPRGLTNTGELFF. The CDR3 nucleotides are TGTGCCAGCAGCCCTAACCCTAGGGGGCTGACGAACACCGGGGAGCTGTTTTTT.

The V call is TRBV6-5, the J call TRBJ1-1, with D possibly matching TRBD1 (5 bases). This CDR3 is built from 13 residues. The V gene lost 6 bases and the J gene lost 11 bases, with 19 bases spanning the gap. Germline assignment: CDR1 MNHEY and CDR2 SVGAGI. CDR3 nucleotides: TGTGCCAGCAGGCCTACAGGTTTCCTAGGGGCTTTCTTT. It yields the protein CASRPTGFLGAFF.

The V gene is TRBV18, the J gene TRBJ2-3; tentatively, D is TRBD2 (5 bases). The CDR3 sequence is 16 residues long. Germline-derived CDR1 and CDR2 are KGHSH and LQKENI. Trimming stripped 3 bases from V and 3 bases from J, with 16 bases between. This CDR3 reads CASSPAPGIGTDTQYF. The CDR3 region has the DNA TGTGCCAGCTCACCCGCCCCGGGGATCGGGACAGATACGCAGTATTTT.

The V and J genes are TRBV4-1 and TRBJ2-1; D possibly corresponds to TRBD1 (5 bases). V dropped 3 bases and J dropped 0 bases, with 9 bases sitting between them. Germline loops: CDR1 MGHRA, CDR2 YSYEKL. The CDR3 totals 15 residues. Here the CDR3 reads CASSQDTGSYNEQFF. DNA for the CDR3: TGCGCCAGCAGCCAGGACACAGGCTCCTACAATGAGCAGTTCTTC.

The rearrangement joins TRBV7-2 to TRBJ1-2; D ambiguous. The CDR3 is 15 amino acids. Trimming took off 4 bases at V and 4 bases at J, with 16 bases between the two ends. Germline V gene lookup returns CDR1 SGHTA and CDR2 FQGNSA. CDR3 in DNA: TGTGCCAGCAGCTCGCCTCGGGAGGGCCTCTATGGCTACACCTTC. It translates to CASSSPREGLYGYTF.

The chain uses TRBV1 and TRBJ1-1; no DNA check was done on the table's D call, TRBD1. TRBV1 constitutes a pseudogene. CDR3 length: 16 amino acids. CDR3 bases: TGCACCAGCAGCCCCCGGACAGGGGAAGAGGACACTGAAGCTTTCTTT. It codes for CTSSPRTGEEDTEAFF.

This clone was recorded only once. CDR3 residues: CASSLAGGASNTGELFF. The CDR3 region has the DNA TGTGCCAGCAGCTTAGCTGGGGGGGCGTCGAACACCGGGGAGCTGTTTTTT. The chain combines TRBV11-2 with TRBJ2-2; possible D gene TRBD2, 7 bases. Germline CDR1 and CDR2: SGHAT and FQNNGV. The CDR3 has 17 amino acids. Between the trimmed V and J ends, which lost 1 base and 0 bases, there was a span of 12 bases.

This clone was picked up a small number of times. The rearrangement joins TRBV6-1 to TRBJ1-5; no clear D gene. Trimming took off 2 bases at V and 4 bases at J, with 9 bases between the two ends. Germline CDR1 and CDR2: MNHNS and SASEGT. CDR3 length: 14 residues. CDR3 coding DNA: TGTGCCAGCAGTGAAAGGCCGGAGAATCAGCCCCAGCATTTT. It translates to CASSERPENQPQHF.

The V and J genes are TRBV7-9 and TRBJ1-1; D call uncertain. V lost 3 bases, J lost 11 bases, and 19 bases lay in between. The CDR3 sequence is 14 residues long. Germline CDR1 reads SEHNR; CDR2 reads FQNEAQ (reference sequence). The CDR3 loop reads CASSFSAPGGEAFF. CDR3 sequence (DNA): TGTGCCAGCAGCTTTTCGGCCCCCGGTGGGGAGGCTTTCTTT.

J is TRBJ2-5 and V is TRBV7-2; 12 bases map to TRBD2. The DNA end is a closer match to TRBJ2-7, so the J assignment may be wrong. The CDR3 contains 16 residues. Looked up from germline, CDR1 is SGHTA and CDR2 is FQGNSA. The CDR3 DNA reads TGTGCCAGCAGCTTAGGGCTAGCGGGAGGGATCTACGAGCAGTACTTC. This sequence encodes CASSLGLAGGIYEQYF.

V and J are TRBV7-9 and TRBJ2-7, with 9 bases matching TRBD1. After removal of 2 bases from V and 0 bases from J, the junction contained 8 bases not matched to a gene. The CDR3 contains 17 residues. Looked up from germline, CDR1 is SEHNR and CDR2 is FQNEAQ (reference sequence). The CDR3 DNA is TGTGCCAGCAGCTTACTAACAGGGGGCAGGAACTCCTACGAGCAGTACTTC. Translated: CASSLLTGGRNSYEQYF.

This chain links TRBV2 with TRBJ1-1, with no clear D. V dropped 7 bases and J dropped 5 bases, with 14 bases sitting between them. CDR3 size: 13 residues. The germline gives CDR1 SNHLY, CDR2 FYNNEI. CDR3 sequence (DNA): TGTGCCAGCACTGATTTAGGGAGGACTGAAGCTTTCTTT. Translation: CASTDLGRTEAFF.

J is TRBJ2-1 and V is TRBV10-3; possibly TRBD1 for D (6 bases). The CDR3 has 18 amino acids. The germline CDR1 and CDR2 sequences are ENHRY and SYGVKD. V lost 2 bases and J lost 1, with 18 bases in between. CDR3 nucleotide sequence: TGTGCCATCAGTGAGCTGGGTAGGGGGACAACTTCCTACAATGAGCAGTTCTTC. Translated: CAISELGRGTTSYNEQFF.

The V gene is TRBV7-9, the J gene TRBJ1-2; 7 bases align to TRBD1. CDR1 and CDR2 (germline): SEHNR, FQNEAQ (reference sequence). Trimming at V came to 3 bases and at J to 4 bases, leaving 8 bases not matched to a gene. The length of the CDR3 is 15 residues. The CDR3 bases are TGTGCCAGCAGCTTGAAGACAGGGACCGCCTATGGCTACACCTTC. Translated: CASSLKTGTAYGYTF.

This chain uses TRBV19 with TRBJ1-1; TRBD1 matches at 10 bases. The CDR3 consists of 15 residues. Germline assignment: CDR1 LNHDA and CDR2 SQIVND (reference sequence). The V and J ends lost 5 bases and 1 base, in that order; junction bases with no gene match: 4. The CDR3 reads CASSFWDRGNTEAFF. In DNA form, the CDR3 reads TGTGCCAGTAGTTTCTGGGACAGGGGGAACACTGAAGCTTTCTTT.

The J gene is TRBJ2-3, the V gene TRBV4-1; 13 bases fit TRBD2. The ends lost 4 bases at V and 5 bases at J; junction bases unmatched: 21. The CDR3 loop spans 21 amino acids. CDR1 and CDR2 from the germline V gene are MGHRA and YSYEKL. Here the CDR3 DNA reads TGCGCCAGCAGCCCCGGCGGGGGGGGAGTGGGGACTAGCGGGAAGAGAGATACGCAGTATTTT. Translation: CASSPGGGGVGTSGKRDTQYF.

As to this clone: The conserved final phenylalanine or tryptophan is absent from the CDR3, which likely points to a read error. V usage is TRBV6-1 and J usage is TRBJ1-6; a weak D match, TRBD1 (6 bases). Trimming took 1 base from V and 4 from J, leaving 8 bases between them. Germline-derived CDR1 and CDR2 are MNHNS and SASEGT. The CDR3 contains 15 residues. CDR3 nucleotide sequence: TGTGCCAGCAGTGAAGGGACAGCTTATAATTCACCCCTCCACCTT. It encodes CASSEGTAYNSPLHL.

J is TRBJ1-1 and V is TRBV28; D ambiguous. The V end lost 2 bases, the J end lost 3 bases, and 10 bases lay between the germline ends. The CDR3 spans 14 residues. Germline loops: CDR1 MDHEN, CDR2 SYDVKM. The DNA of the CDR3 is TGTGCCAGCAGTTTAATGAGAAAAGACACTGAAGCTTTCTTT. Its protein product is CASSLMRKDTEAFF.

The chain couples TRBV2 to TRBJ2-4; possible D gene TRBD1, 6 bases. CDR1 and CDR2 (germline): SNHLY, FYNNEI. V was shortened by 8 bases and J by 2 bases, with 22 bases between the two germline ends. The CDR3 spans 17 residues. In nucleotides, the CDR3 is TGTGCCAGCTCTGGGGGCCTGAAGATCAATACCAAAAACATTCAGTACTTC. It yields the protein CASSGGLKINTKNIQYF.